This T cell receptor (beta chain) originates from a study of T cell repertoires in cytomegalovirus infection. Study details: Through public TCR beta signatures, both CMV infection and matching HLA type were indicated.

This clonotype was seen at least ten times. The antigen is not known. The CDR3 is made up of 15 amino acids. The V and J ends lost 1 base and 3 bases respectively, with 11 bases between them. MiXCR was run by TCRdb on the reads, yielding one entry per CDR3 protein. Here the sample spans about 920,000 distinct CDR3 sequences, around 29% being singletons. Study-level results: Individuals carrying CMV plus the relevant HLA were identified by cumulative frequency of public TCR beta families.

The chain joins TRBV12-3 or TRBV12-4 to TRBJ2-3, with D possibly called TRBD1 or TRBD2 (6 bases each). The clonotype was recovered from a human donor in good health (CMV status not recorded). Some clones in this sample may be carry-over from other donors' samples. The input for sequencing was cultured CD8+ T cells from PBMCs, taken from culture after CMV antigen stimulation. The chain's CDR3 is CASSLVGGLTDTQYF. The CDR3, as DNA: TGTGCCAGCAGTTTAGTTGGGGGGCTAACAGATACGCAGTATTTT.